The rows below give T cell receptor beta chains drawn from one sample of a study of a mutant IDH1 vaccine in newly diagnosed glioma. Profiling relied on immunoSEQ multiplex PCR, and the TCRdb table lists in-frame clones only, not all of them. In the table there are 60,000 to 100,000 clones, 75% to 90% of which are singletons. These TCRs are of unknown antigen specificity. This specimen was PBMCs, taken from a glioma patient whose treatment included an IDH1 peptide vaccine. These receptors were obtained from a woman between 50 and 59 years old with glioma. The CDR3 runs from the conserved cysteine through the conserved F or W. The D gene is left open where the match is weak. Clone size is given for some rows only: seen once, a few or many times, or a class if the clone is expanded.

clone size: NA; V gene: TRBV5-1; D gene: NA; J gene: TRBJ2-7; CDR3 DNA: TGCGCCAGCAGCTTGTACGGGGACGAGCAGTACTTC; CDR3 protein: CASSLYGDEQYF
clone size: NA; V gene: TRBV6-6; D gene: NA; J gene: TRBJ2-5; CDR3 DNA: TGTGCCAGCAGGGCAGGAGCGGCCGAAGACTTC; CDR3 protein: CASRAGAAEDF
clone size: NA; V gene: TRBV2; D gene: NA; J gene: TRBJ2-6; CDR3 DNA: TGTGCCAGCAAGGGAGGAGGGCCAGGGGCCAACGTCCTGACTTTC; CDR3 protein: CASKGGGPGANVLTF
clone size: NA; V gene: TRBV28; D gene: NA; J gene: TRBJ1-4; CDR3 DNA: TGTGCCAGCAGCCTCGGACAGAGTCGTAATGAAAAACTGTTTTTT; CDR3 protein: CASSLGQSRNEKLFF
clone size: NA; V gene: TRBV19; D gene: NA; J gene: TRBJ2-6; CDR3 DNA: TGTGCCAGTAGTCCCTACGGACGGCTTTACTCTGGGGCCAACGTCCTGACTTTC; CDR3 protein: CASSPYGRLYSGANVLTF
clone size: NA; V gene: TRBV27; D gene: NA; J gene: TRBJ1-2; CDR3 DNA: TGTGCCAGCAGTTTAACCTACACTGGGGGGTATGGCTACACCTTC; CDR3 protein: CASSLTYTGGYGYTF
clone size: NA; V gene: TRBV9; D gene: TRBD1; J gene: TRBJ2-7; CDR3 DNA: TGTGCCAGCAGCGTGGGGGACAGCTTGTACGAGCAGTACTTC; CDR3 protein: CASSVGDSLYEQYF
clone size: NA; V gene: TRBV29-1; D gene: NA; J gene: TRBJ1-5; CDR3 DNA: TGCAGCGTTGGAGAGGGGAGCAATCAGCCCCAGCATTTT; CDR3 protein: CSVGEGSNQPQHF
clone size: NA; V gene: TRBV30; D gene: NA; J gene: TRBJ2-6; CDR3 DNA: TGTGCCTGGAGTGTACTAGGGGCTGGGGCCAACGTCCTGACTTTC; CDR3 protein: CAWSVLGAGANVLTF
clone size: NA; V gene: TRBV5-6; D gene: NA; J gene: TRBJ2-5; CDR3 DNA: TGTGCCAGCAGCTTGATGGGGCAGGGAATGGAGTACCAAGAGACCCAGTACTTC; CDR3 protein: CASSLMGQGMEYQETQYF
clone size: few; V gene: TRBV30; D gene: TRBD1; J gene: TRBJ1-5; CDR3 DNA: TGTGCCTGGGCCCCAGGGGGCGGCAATCAGCCCCAGCATTTT; CDR3 protein: CAWAPGGGNQPQHF
clone size: NA; V gene: TRBV6-6; D gene: NA; J gene: TRBJ1-4; CDR3 DNA: TGTGCCAGCAAGTTTGGAGCAGCCTTTAATGAAAAACTGTTTTTT; CDR3 protein: CASKFGAAFNEKLFF
clone size: once; V gene: TRBV20-1; D gene: NA; J gene: TRBJ2-7; CDR3 DNA: TGCAGTGCTTGGGACTACGAGCAGTACTTC; CDR3 protein: CSAWDYEQYF
clone size: NA; V gene: TRBV15; D gene: TRBD1; J gene: TRBJ2-1; CDR3 DNA: TGTGCCACCAGCAGAGGAGGGACAGGGACATACAATGAGCAGTTCTTC; CDR3 protein: CATSRGGTGTYNEQFF
clone size: once; V gene: TRBV30; D gene: TRBD2; J gene: TRBJ2-6; CDR3 DNA: TGTGCCCGGGGACTAGCGGAGTTCTCTGGGGCCAACGTCCTGACTTTC; CDR3 protein: CARGLAEFSGANVLTF
clone size: NA; V gene: TRBV29-1; D gene: TRBD2; J gene: TRBJ2-5; CDR3 DNA: TGCAGCGTTAAGACAGGGGGCAGGACTAGCGGGAGAGAGACCCAGTACTTC; CDR3 protein: CSVKTGGRTSGRETQYF
clone size: NA; V gene: TRBV6-6; D gene: NA; J gene: TRBJ1-5; CDR3 DNA: TGTGCCAGCAGTTACTCCACTAGCAATCAGCCCCAGCATTTT; CDR3 protein: CASSYSTSNQPQHF
clone size: NA; V gene: TRBV6-1; D gene: NA; J gene: TRBJ2-5; CDR3 DNA: TGTGCCAGCAGTCGTCCAGGACAGATTCAAGAGACCCAGTACTTC; CDR3 protein: CASSRPGQIQETQYF
clone size: once; V gene: TRBV19; D gene: TRBD2; J gene: TRBJ2-3; CDR3 DNA: TGTGCCAGTAGTATGACTAGCGGGAGAGGTAGCACAGATACGCAGTATTTT; CDR3 protein: CASSMTSGRGSTDTQYF
clone size: few; V gene: TRBV18; D gene: NA; J gene: TRBJ2-1; CDR3 DNA: TGTGCCAGCTCACCCCGTGGGGAGGCCTACAATGAGCAGTTCTTC; CDR3 protein: CASSPRGEAYNEQFF
clone size: NA; V gene: TRBV19; D gene: TRBD1; J gene: TRBJ2-7; CDR3 DNA: TGTGCCAGTACTCGACAGGGTTCCTACGAGCAGTACTTC; CDR3 protein: CASTRQGSYEQYF
clone size: NA; V gene: TRBV10-2; D gene: NA; J gene: TRBJ2-1; CDR3 DNA: TGCGCCAGCAGTGAGTCCGGCCTATTCGGGGTCAATGAGCAGTTCTTC; CDR3 protein: CASSESGLFGVNEQFF
clone size: NA; V gene: TRBV4-2; D gene: NA; J gene: TRBJ2-1; CDR3 DNA: TGTGCCAGCAGCCACGTTAAGGGTGAGGGCTCCTACAATGAGCAGTTCTTC; CDR3 protein: CASSHVKGEGSYNEQFF
clone size: NA; V gene: TRBV5-1; D gene: NA; J gene: TRBJ1-1; CDR3 DNA: TGCGCCAGCAGCCACCCGGACCGGAACACTGAAGCTTTCTTT; CDR3 protein: CASSHPDRNTEAFF
clone size: NA; V gene: TRBV11-2; D gene: NA; J gene: TRBJ2-5; CDR3 DNA: TGTGCCAGCAGCTTTAGACAGGTTGGGGTAGAGACCCAGTACTTC; CDR3 protein: CASSFRQVGVETQYF
clone size: NA; V gene: TRBV4-1; D gene: NA; J gene: TRBJ1-1; CDR3 DNA: TGCGCCAGCAGCCTCCGGGACTTGAACACTGAAGCTTTCTTT; CDR3 protein: CASSLRDLNTEAFF
clone size: NA; V gene: TRBV5-4; D gene: NA; J gene: TRBJ1-1; CDR3 DNA: TGTGCCAGCAGCTTGGTTGGACAGAACACTGAAGCTTTCTTT; CDR3 protein: CASSLVGQNTEAFF
clone size: NA; V gene: TRBV6-1; D gene: NA; J gene: TRBJ2-1; CDR3 DNA: TGTGCCAGCAGTGGTCGAGGGAGGGGGAATGAGCAGTTCTTC; CDR3 protein: CASSGRGRGNEQFF
clone size: NA; V gene: TRBV5-4; D gene: NA; J gene: TRBJ2-1; CDR3 DNA: TGTGCCAGCAGCCGGGGGGCTTTTGATCACAATGAGCAGTTCTTC; CDR3 protein: CASSRGAFDHNEQFF
clone size: NA; V gene: TRBV6-1; D gene: TRBD1; J gene: TRBJ1-4; CDR3 DNA: TGTGCCAGCAGTGACCCGGGAAGGACAGGGGCCGAAAAACTGTTTTTT; CDR3 protein: CASSDPGRTGAEKLFF
clone size: NA; V gene: TRBV6-1; D gene: TRBD1; J gene: TRBJ2-5; CDR3 DNA: TGTGCCAGCAGTGCTGGGACAGGGAGTTACCTGCAAGAGACCCAGTACTTC; CDR3 protein: CASSAGTGSYLQETQYF
clone size: NA; V gene: TRBV13; D gene: NA; J gene: TRBJ2-1; CDR3 DNA: TGTGCCAGCAGCCTAAGACGCAATGAGCAGTTCTTC; CDR3 protein: CASSLRRNEQFF
clone size: NA; V gene: TRBV6-6; D gene: NA; J gene: TRBJ2-7; CDR3 DNA: TGTGCCAGCAGATCCACAGCCCGGGACAACTCCTACGAGCAGTACTTC; CDR3 protein: CASRSTARDNSYEQYF
clone size: few; V gene: TRBV7-9; D gene: TRBD1; J gene: TRBJ2-2; CDR3 DNA: TGTGGGGAGAAGACAGGGCCCAACACCGGGGAGCTGTTTTTT; CDR3 protein: CGEKTGPNTGELFF
clone size: NA; V gene: TRBV5-4; D gene: TRBD1; J gene: TRBJ2-1; CDR3 DNA: TGTGCCAGCAGCCCTAACAGGGGAAGCTCCTACAATGAGCAGTTCTTC; CDR3 protein: CASSPNRGSSYNEQFF
clone size: once; V gene: TRBV2; D gene: NA; J gene: TRBJ2-7; CDR3 DNA: TGTGCCAGCAGTGAATTTAGGGGACGGGCCTACGAGCAGTACTTC; CDR3 protein: CASSEFRGRAYEQYF
clone size: NA; V gene: TRBV6-1; D gene: NA; J gene: TRBJ2-5; CDR3 DNA: TGTGCCAGCAGCGTCGATCAACAAGAGACCCAGTACTTC; CDR3 protein: CASSVDQQETQYF
clone size: NA; V gene: TRBV15; D gene: NA; J gene: TRBJ2-5; CDR3 DNA: TGTGCCACCTCTAAGGAGACCCACTCGTACCAAGAGACCCAGTACTTC; CDR3 protein: CATSKETHSYQETQYF
clone size: once; V gene: TRBV5-5; D gene: NA; J gene: TRBJ2-7; CDR3 DNA: TGTGCCAGCAGCTTGGGAGGAGGCTACGAGCAGTACTTC; CDR3 protein: CASSLGGGYEQYF
clone size: NA; V gene: TRBV13; D gene: NA; J gene: TRBJ2-5; CDR3 DNA: TGTGCCAGCAGCTTCTCAACAGGGAAAGAGACCCAGTACTTC; CDR3 protein: CASSFSTGKETQYF
clone size: NA; V gene: TRBV6-5; D gene: NA; J gene: TRBJ1-3; CDR3 DNA: TGTGCCAGCACGACCACTCCAGGGAACGGAAACACCATATATTTT; CDR3 protein: CASTTTPGNGNTIYF
clone size: NA; V gene: TRBV25-1; D gene: NA; J gene: TRBJ2-1; CDR3 DNA: TGTGCCAGCAGCCCTTACAATGAGCAGTTCTTC; CDR3 protein: CASSPYNEQFF
clone size: NA; V gene: TRBV19; D gene: NA; J gene: TRBJ1-6; CDR3 DNA: TGTGCCAGTACTTTTAGCTATGCGGCTTCACCCCTCCACTTT; CDR3 protein: CASTFSYAASPLHF
clone size: NA; V gene: TRBV6-6; D gene: NA; J gene: TRBJ2-7; CDR3 DNA: TGTGCCAGCAGTCTTGGGCGTTTGGGGAGCGACGAGCAGTACTTC; CDR3 protein: CASSLGRLGSDEQYF
clone size: NA; V gene: TRBV5-1; D gene: TRBD1; J gene: TRBJ2-3; CDR3 DNA: TGCGCCAGCAGCCTGGGGGTACAGGGGATGGGCACAGATACGCAGTATTTT; CDR3 protein: CASSLGVQGMGTDTQYF
clone size: NA; V gene: TRBV30; D gene: NA; J gene: TRBJ1-1; CDR3 DNA: TGTGCCTGGACCCCCAGGGGTCCGGGCGACATGAACACTGAAGCTCTCTTT; CDR3 protein: CAWTPRGPGDMNTEALF
clone size: NA; V gene: TRBV6-5; D gene: NA; J gene: TRBJ2-7; CDR3 DNA: TGTGCCAGCAGTTACTCGATTGTAGGATTCTCCTACGAGCAGTACTTC; CDR3 protein: CASSYSIVGFSYEQYF
clone size: NA; V gene: TRBV9; D gene: NA; J gene: TRBJ2-2; CDR3 DNA: TGTGCCAGCAGCAGAGGGGCCGGGGAGCTGTTTTTT; CDR3 protein: CASSRGAGELFF
clone size: once; V gene: TRBV5-8; D gene: TRBD1; J gene: TRBJ2-1; CDR3 DNA: TGTGCCAGCAGCCCCCGGGACAGCCGCTCCTACAATGAGCAGTTCTTC; CDR3 protein: CASSPRDSRSYNEQFF
clone size: NA; V gene: TRBV5-1; D gene: NA; J gene: TRBJ2-3; CDR3 DNA: TGCGCCAGCAGCTCGTTTAACCGCAGGCCTGGCACAGATACGCAGTATTTT; CDR3 protein: CASSSFNRRPGTDTQYF
clone size: NA; V gene: TRBV7-9; D gene: NA; J gene: TRBJ2-6; CDR3 DNA: TGTGCCAGCAGCTTAGGTTCCGCCGGGGCCAACGTCCTGACTTTC; CDR3 protein: CASSLGSAGANVLTF
clone size: NA; V gene: TRBV18; D gene: NA; J gene: TRBJ1-2; CDR3 DNA: TGTGCCACCTCGACCGTCCTCATGGGGGGAACTGACTATGGCTACACCTTC; CDR3 protein: CATSTVLMGGTDYGYTF
clone size: NA; V gene: TRBV28; D gene: NA; J gene: TRBJ2-2; CDR3 DNA: TGTGCCAGCAGTTTCGAGGGGTATCCCACCGGGGAGCTGTTTTTT; CDR3 protein: CASSFEGYPTGELFF
clone size: NA; V gene: TRBV18; D gene: TRBD2; J gene: TRBJ2-7; CDR3 DNA: TGTGCCAGCTCCCTTGGACTAGCTTCCGCCTACGAGCAGTACTTC; CDR3 protein: CASSLGLASAYEQYF
clone size: NA; V gene: TRBV14; D gene: NA; J gene: TRBJ2-7; CDR3 DNA: TGTGCCAGCAGCCAAGGTCTTAAGGGCCCTTCCTACGAGCAGTACTTC; CDR3 protein: CASSQGLKGPSYEQYF